These 13 T cell receptor beta chains were sequenced from one sample in a study of blood T cell repertoires in COVID-19. TCRdb's copy holds only in-frame clones and misses some; the assay was immunoSEQ multiplex PCR. This table holds 95,000 to 110,000 clones, about 88% found once. Sequencing input: peripheral blood. Receptors originate from a human donor in a cohort sampled during active COVID-19.

The V and J genes are TRBV3-1 (or the pseudogene TRBV3-2) and TRBJ1-5; D is undetermined. V gave up 4 bases and J gave up 6 bases, with 19 bases separating them. This CDR3 region has 16 residues. Germline CDR1 reads LGHDT; CDR2 reads YNNKEL (reference sequence). CDR3 amino acids: CASSRGVGAKGQPQHF. The CDR3 coding sequence is TGTGCCAGCAGCCGGGGAGTGGGTGCCAAGGGTCAGCCCCAGCATTTT.

V usage is TRBV9 and J usage is TRBJ2-5; D is possibly TRBD1 (6 bases). Trimming cost V 3 bases and J 9 bases, with 24 bases left between them. This CDR3 region has 16 residues. CDR1 is SGDLS, CDR2 YYNGEE, per germline. This CDR3 reads CASSAYEQTGPGAQYF. CDR3 nucleotide sequence: TGTGCCAGCAGCGCGTACGAGCAGACGGGACCAGGGGCCCAGTACTTC.

The CDR3 reads CASSYSRGDQPQHF. The CDR3 DNA reads TGTGCCAGCAGTTACTCGCGGGGAGATCAGCCCCAGCATTTT. This chain links TRBV6-5 with TRBJ1-5; D remains ambiguous. The germline gives CDR1 MNHEY, CDR2 SVGAGI. The CDR3 consists of 14 residues. Trimming left V 0 bases short and J 5 bases short, with 8 bases between.

The chain employs TRBV20-1 and TRBJ2-7; 11 positions agree with TRBD2. CDR3 length: 16 residues. CDR1 is DFQATT, CDR2 SNEGSKA, per germline (reference sequence). J lost 6 bases, V lost 3 bases, and 13 bases had no gene match. The DNA for the CDR3 is TGCAGTGCTAGTCCCACCCAGACTAGCGGGGACATCGAGCAGTACTTC. Its protein product is CSASPTQTSGDIEQYF.

The DNA for the CDR3 is TGTGCCAGCAGCTTAGTTGCGGGAGATTTCGCAGATACGCAGTATTTT. It encodes CASSLVAGDFADTQYF. The chain links TRBV7-2 to TRBJ2-3, with 7 bases lining up with TRBD2. Germline V gives CDR1 SGHTA, CDR2 FQGNSA. J was trimmed by 4 bases and V by 1 base; bases with no gene match: 8. The CDR3 runs 16 residues.

V gene TRBV11-2 combines with J gene TRBJ1-1; D unclear. Trimming took 3 bases from V and 0 from J, leaving 8 bases between them. The CDR3 length is 14 residues. Germline V gene lookup returns CDR1 SGHAT and CDR2 FQNNGV. CDR3 in amino acids: CASSFGGMNTEAFF. The CDR3 DNA is TGTGCCAGCAGCTTCGGAGGGATGAACACTGAAGCTTTCTTT.

This clone was recorded only once. The rearrangement uses TRBV7-2 and TRBJ1-1; unclear D gene. The V and J ends lost 1 base and 3 bases respectively, with 12 bases between them. The CDR3 spans 15 residues. Germline-derived CDR1 and CDR2 are SGHTA and FQGNSA. The CDR3 loop is CASSLVGSPDTEAFF. The CDR3, as DNA: TGTGCCAGCAGCTTAGTTGGTAGCCCTGACACTGAAGCTTTCTTT.

The chain uses TRBV10-3 and TRBJ2-1; 9 nucleotides align to TRBD1. V lost 4 bases to trimming and J lost 8 bases; unmatched junction nucleotides: 18. CDR3 length equals 18 residues. Germline CDR1 is ENHRY and CDR2 is SYGVKD. The CDR3 reads CAISGDRGYQIDIYEQFF. The CDR3, as DNA: TGTGCCATCAGTGGTGACAGGGGGTACCAGATTGACATATATGAGCAGTTCTTC.

The CDR3 here is CASRAGRGYNSPLHF. CDR3 sequence (DNA): TGTGCCAGCAGGGCGGGTCGCGGGTATAATTCACCCCTCCACTTT. The genes are TRBV6-5 and TRBJ1-6; D remains unclear. Between the trimmed V and J ends, which lost 6 bases and 4 bases, there was a span of 13 bases. The CDR3 loop spans 15 amino acids. Per the germline V gene, CDR1 is MNHEY and CDR2 is SVGAGI.

This clone occurred many times. The rearrangement uses TRBV5-5 and TRBJ2-1; TRBD2 matches at 8 bases. Germline trimming cut 3 bases from V and 0 bases from J; bases unmatched to any gene: 5. CDR1 is SGHKS and CDR2 is YYEKEE in the germline V gene (reference sequence). This CDR3 comprises 16 residues. The CDR3 sequence: CASSSMSGSSYNEQFF. The CDR3 DNA reads as TGTGCCAGCAGCTCCATGAGCGGGAGCTCCTACAATGAGCAGTTCTTC.

The rearrangement joins TRBV6-4 to TRBJ2-1; 7 bases fit TRBD1. CDR3 length: 19 amino acids. The germline V gene encodes CDR1 MRHNA and CDR2 SNTAGT. J lost 12 bases, V lost 2 bases, and 25 bases had no gene match. The CDR3 reads CASSDPGKVWTGPFRGQFF. CDR3 DNA sequence: TGTGCCAGCAGTGACCCGGGGAAAGTTTGGACAGGACCCTTCCGGGGGCAGTTCTTC.

V and J are TRBV28 and TRBJ2-7, with a weak D call TRBD2 (6 bases). Trimming shortened V by 6 bases and J by 0 bases, and 12 bases separated the two germline ends. Germline V gene lookup returns CDR1 MDHEN and CDR2 SYDVKM. This CDR3 spans 14 amino acids. In nucleotides, the CDR3 is TGTGCCAGCAGGGGGGGAGGAGCCTCCTACGAGCAGTACTTC. It specifies CASRGGGASYEQYF.

V usage is TRBV27 and J usage is TRBJ1-1; TRBD1 matches at 7 bases. This CDR3 comprises 14 residues. The trim removed 8 bases at V and 0 bases at J, leaving 6 bases unmatched. In germline, CDR1 is MNHEY, CDR2 SMNVEV (reference sequence). The CDR3: CASRQGRVNTEAFF. The CDR3, as DNA: TGTGCCAGCCGACAGGGCCGTGTGAACACTGAAGCTTTCTTT.